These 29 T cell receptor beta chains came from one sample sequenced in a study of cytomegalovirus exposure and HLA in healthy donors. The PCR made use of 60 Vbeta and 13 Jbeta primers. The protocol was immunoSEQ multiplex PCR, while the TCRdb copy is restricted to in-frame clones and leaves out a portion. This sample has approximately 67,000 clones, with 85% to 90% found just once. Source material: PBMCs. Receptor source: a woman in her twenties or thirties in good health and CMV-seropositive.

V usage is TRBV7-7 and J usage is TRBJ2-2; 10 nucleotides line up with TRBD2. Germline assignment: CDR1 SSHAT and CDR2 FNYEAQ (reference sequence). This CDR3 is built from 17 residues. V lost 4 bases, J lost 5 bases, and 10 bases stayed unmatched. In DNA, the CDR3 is TGTGCCAGCAGCTCTAGGGGTCTAGCGGGAGTTACCGGGGAGCTGTTTTTT. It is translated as CASSSRGLAGVTGELFF.

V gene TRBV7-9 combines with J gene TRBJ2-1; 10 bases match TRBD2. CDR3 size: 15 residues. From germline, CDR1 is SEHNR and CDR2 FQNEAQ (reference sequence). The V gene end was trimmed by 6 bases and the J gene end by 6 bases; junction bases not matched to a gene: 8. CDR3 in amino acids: CASSLGTSVGNEQFF. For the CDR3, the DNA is TGTGCCAGCAGTCTCGGGACTAGCGTGGGCAATGAGCAGTTCTTC.

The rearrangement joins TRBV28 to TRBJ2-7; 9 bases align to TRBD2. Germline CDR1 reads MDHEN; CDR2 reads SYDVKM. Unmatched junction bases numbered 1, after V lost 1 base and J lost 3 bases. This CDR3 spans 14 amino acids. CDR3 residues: CASSLLAGVYEQYF. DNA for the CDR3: TGTGCCAGCAGTTTATTAGCGGGAGTCTACGAGCAGTACTTC. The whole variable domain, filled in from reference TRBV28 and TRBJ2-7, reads DVKVTQSSRYLVKRTGEKVFLECVQDMDHENMFWYRQDPGLGLRLIYFSYDVKMKEKGDIPEGYSVSREKKERFSLILESASTNQTSMYLCASSLLAGVYEQYFGPGTRLTVT.

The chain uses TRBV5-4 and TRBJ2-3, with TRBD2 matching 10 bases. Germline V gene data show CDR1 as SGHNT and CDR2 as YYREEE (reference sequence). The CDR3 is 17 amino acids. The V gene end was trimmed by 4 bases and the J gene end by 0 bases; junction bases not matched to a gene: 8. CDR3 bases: TGTGCCAGCAGCCGGGGGCTAGCGGGAGACAGCACAGATACGCAGTATTTT. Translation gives CASSRGLAGDSTDTQYF.

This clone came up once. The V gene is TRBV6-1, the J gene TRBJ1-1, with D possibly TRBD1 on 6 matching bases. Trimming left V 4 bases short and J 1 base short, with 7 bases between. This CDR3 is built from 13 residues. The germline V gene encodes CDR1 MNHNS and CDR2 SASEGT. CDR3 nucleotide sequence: TGTGCCAGCAGTGCACAGGGGAACACTGAAGCTTTCTTT. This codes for CASSAQGNTEAFF.

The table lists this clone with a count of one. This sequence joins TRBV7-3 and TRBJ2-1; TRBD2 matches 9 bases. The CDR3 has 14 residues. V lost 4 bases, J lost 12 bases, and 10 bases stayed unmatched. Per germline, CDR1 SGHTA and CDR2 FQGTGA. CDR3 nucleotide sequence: TGTGCCAGCAGCTCAGTAGCGGGAGAAGTCGGGCAGTTCTTC. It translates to CASSSVAGEVGQFF.

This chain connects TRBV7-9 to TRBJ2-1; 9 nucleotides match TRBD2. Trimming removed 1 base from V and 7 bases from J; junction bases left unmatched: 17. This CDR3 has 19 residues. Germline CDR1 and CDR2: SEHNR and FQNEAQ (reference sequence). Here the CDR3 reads CASSLVREQAGGLRNEQFF. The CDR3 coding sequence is TGTGCCAGCAGCTTAGTTCGAGAGCAAGCGGGAGGTCTTAGGAATGAGCAGTTCTTC.

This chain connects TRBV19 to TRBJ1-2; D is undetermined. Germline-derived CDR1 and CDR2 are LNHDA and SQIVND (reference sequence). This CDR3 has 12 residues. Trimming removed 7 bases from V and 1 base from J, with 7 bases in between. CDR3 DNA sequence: TGTGCCAGTAATCGGGGTAACTATGGCTACACCTTC. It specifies CASNRGNYGYTF.

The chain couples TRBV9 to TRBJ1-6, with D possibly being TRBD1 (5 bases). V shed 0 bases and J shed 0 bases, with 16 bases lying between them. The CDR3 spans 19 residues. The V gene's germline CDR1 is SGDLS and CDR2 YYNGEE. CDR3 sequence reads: CASSVGPRVDFSYNSPLHF. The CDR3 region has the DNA TGTGCCAGCAGCGTAGGTCCCAGGGTAGACTTCTCCTATAATTCACCCCTCCACTTT.

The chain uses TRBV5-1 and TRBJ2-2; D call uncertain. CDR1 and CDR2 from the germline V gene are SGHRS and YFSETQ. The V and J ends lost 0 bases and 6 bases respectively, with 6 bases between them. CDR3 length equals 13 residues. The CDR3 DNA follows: TGCGCCAGCAGCTTGGGCGGCCCCGGGGAGCTGTTTTTT. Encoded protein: CASSLGGPGELFF.

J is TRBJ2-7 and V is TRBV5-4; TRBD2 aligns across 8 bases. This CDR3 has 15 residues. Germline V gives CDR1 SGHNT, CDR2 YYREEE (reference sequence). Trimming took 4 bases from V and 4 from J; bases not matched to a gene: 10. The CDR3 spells CASSPEGLGGYEQYF. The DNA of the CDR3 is TGTGCCAGCAGCCCGGAGGGACTAGGGGGATACGAGCAGTACTTC.

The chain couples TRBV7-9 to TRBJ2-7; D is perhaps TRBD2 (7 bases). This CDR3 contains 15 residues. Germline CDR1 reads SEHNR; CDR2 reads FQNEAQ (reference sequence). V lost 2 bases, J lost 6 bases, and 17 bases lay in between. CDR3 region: CASSLPLPGGREQYF. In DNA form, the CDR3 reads TGTGCCAGCAGCTTACCCTTGCCGGGGGGCCGCGAGCAGTACTTC. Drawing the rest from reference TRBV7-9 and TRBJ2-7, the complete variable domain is DTGVSQNPRHKITKRGQNVTFRCDPISEHNRLYWYRQTLGQGPEFLTYFQNEAQLEKSRLLSDRFSAERPKGSFSTLEIQRTEQGDSAMYLCASSLPLPGGREQYFGPGTRLTVT.

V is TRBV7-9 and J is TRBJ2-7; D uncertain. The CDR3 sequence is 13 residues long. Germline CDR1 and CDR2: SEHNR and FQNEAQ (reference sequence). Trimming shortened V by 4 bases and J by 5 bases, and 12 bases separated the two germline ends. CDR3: CASSSTNGDEQYF. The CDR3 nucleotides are TGTGCCAGCAGCTCCACCAATGGAGACGAGCAGTACTTC.

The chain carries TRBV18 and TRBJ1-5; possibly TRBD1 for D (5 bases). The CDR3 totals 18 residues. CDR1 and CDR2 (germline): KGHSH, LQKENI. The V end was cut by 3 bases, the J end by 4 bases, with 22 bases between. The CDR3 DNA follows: TGTGCCAGCTCACCCCCAAACCAGTCAGGAAGGGGTAATCAGCCCCAGCATTTT. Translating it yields CASSPPNQSGRGNQPQHF. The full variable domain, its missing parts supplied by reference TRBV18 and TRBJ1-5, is NAGVMQNPRHLVRRRGQEARLRCSPMKGHSHVYWYRQLPEEGLKFMVYLQKENIIDESGMPKERFSAEFPKEGPSILRIQQVVRGDSAAYFCASSPPNQSGRGNQPQHFGDGTRLSIL.

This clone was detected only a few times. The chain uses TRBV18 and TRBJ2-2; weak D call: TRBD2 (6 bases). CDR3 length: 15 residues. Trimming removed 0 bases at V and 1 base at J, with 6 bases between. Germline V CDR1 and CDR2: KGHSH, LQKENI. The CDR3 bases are TGTGCCAGCTCACCACCTAGCGGGAACACCGGGGAGCTGTTTTTT. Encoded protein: CASSPPSGNTGELFF.

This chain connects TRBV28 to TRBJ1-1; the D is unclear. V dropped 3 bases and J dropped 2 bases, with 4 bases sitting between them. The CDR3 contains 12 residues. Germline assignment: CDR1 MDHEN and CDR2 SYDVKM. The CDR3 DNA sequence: TGTGCCAGCAGTTTTACTAACACTGAAGCTTTCTTT. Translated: CASSFTNTEAFF.

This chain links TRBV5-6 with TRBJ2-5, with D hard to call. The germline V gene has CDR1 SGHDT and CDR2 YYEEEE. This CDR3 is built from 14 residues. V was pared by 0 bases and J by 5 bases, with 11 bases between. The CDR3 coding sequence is TGTGCCAGCAGCTTGGTTTCGTTCGGTGAGACCCAGTACTTC. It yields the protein CASSLVSFGETQYF.

The CDR3 DNA follows: TGCGCCAGCAGCCAATTCTTTCAGGGCATAAACTCCTACGAGCAGTACTTC. Its translation is CASSQFFQGINSYEQYF. This rearrangement joins TRBV4-1 to TRBJ2-7; tentative D call: TRBD1 (5 bases). This CDR3 comprises 17 residues. Trimming shortened V by 2 bases and J by 0 bases, and 17 bases separated the two germline ends. Germline V lookup: CDR1 MGHRA, CDR2 YSYEKL.

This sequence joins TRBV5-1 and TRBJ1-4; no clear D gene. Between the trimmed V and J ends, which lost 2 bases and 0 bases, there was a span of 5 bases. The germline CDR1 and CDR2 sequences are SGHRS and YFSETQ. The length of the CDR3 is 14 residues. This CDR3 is CASSFLTTNEKLFF. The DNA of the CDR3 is TGCGCCAGCAGCTTCCTAACAACTAATGAAAAACTGTTTTTT. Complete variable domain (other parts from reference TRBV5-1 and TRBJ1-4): KAGVTQTPRYLIKTRGQQVTLSCSPISGHRSVSWYQQTPGQGLQFLFEYFSETQRNKGNFPGRFSGRQFSNSRSEMNVSTLELGDSALYLCASSFLTTNEKLFFGSGTQLSVL.

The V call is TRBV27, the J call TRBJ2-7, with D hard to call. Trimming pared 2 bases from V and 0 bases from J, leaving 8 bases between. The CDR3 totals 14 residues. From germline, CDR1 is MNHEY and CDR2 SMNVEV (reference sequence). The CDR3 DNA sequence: TGTGCCAGCAGTTTAGACTTCTACTCCTACGAGCAGTACTTC. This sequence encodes CASSLDFYSYEQYF.

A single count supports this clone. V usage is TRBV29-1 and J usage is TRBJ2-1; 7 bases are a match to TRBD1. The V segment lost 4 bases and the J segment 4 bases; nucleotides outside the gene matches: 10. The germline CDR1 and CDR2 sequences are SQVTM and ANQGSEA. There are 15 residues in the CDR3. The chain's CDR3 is CSVATRGHRYNEQFF. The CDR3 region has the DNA TGCAGCGTTGCCACGAGGGGGCACAGGTACAATGAGCAGTTCTTC.

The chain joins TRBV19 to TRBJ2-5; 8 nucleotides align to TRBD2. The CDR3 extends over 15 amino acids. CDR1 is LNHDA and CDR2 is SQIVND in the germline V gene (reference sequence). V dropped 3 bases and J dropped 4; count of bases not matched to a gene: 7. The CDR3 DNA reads TGTGCCAGTAGTATCTCTCGCGGGAGGACAGAGACCCAGTACTTC. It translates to CASSISRGRTETQYF.

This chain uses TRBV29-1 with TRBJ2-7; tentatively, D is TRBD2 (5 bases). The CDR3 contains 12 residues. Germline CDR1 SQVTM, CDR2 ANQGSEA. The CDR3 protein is CRDSETSYEQYF. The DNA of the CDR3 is TGCAGGGACTCCGAGACCAGCTACGAGCAGTACTTC.

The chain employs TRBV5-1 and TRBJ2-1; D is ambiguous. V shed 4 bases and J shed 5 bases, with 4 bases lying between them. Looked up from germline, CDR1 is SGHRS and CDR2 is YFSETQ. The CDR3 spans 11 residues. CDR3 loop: CASSRDNEQFF. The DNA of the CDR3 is TGCGCCAGCAGCCGGGACAATGAGCAGTTCTTC. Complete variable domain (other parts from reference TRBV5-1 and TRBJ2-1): KAGVTQTPRYLIKTRGQQVTLSCSPISGHRSVSWYQQTPGQGLQFLFEYFSETQRNKGNFPGRFSGRQFSNSRSEMNVSTLELGDSALYLCASSRDNEQFFGPGTRLTVL.

CDR3 nucleotides: TGTGCCAGCAGTACCTACGGGAGCGGCTCTGAAGCTTTCTTT. Its protein product is CASSTYGSGSEAFF. The chain carries TRBV6-6 and TRBJ1-1; D not resolved. The CDR3 extends over 14 amino acids. CDR1 and CDR2 (germline): MNHNY, SVGAGI (reference sequence). V was cut by 5 bases and J by 6 bases, with 16 bases left in between.

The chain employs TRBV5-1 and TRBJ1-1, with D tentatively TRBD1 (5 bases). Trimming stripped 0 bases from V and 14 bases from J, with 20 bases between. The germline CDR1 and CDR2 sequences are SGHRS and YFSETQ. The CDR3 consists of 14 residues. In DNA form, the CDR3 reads TGCGCCAGCAGCTTGGAAAGGGGAGGCGGTATGTCGTTCTTT. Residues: CASSLERGGGMSFF.

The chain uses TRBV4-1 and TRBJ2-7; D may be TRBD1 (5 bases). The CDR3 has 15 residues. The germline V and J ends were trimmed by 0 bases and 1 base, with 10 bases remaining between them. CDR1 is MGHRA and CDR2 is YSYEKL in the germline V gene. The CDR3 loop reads CASSQDWTQSYEQYF. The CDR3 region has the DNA TGCGCCAGCAGCCAAGATTGGACACAATCCTACGAGCAGTACTTC.

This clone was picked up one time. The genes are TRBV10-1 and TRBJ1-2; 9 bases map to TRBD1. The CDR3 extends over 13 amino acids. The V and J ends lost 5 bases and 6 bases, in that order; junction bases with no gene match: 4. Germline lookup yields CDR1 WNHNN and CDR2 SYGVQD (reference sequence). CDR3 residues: CASSPGTGNGYTF. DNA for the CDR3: TGCGCCAGCAGTCCCGGGACAGGGAATGGCTACACCTTC.

The CDR3: CASQLVSDYEQYF. In DNA form, the CDR3 reads TGTGCCAGCCAACTAGTGTCGGACTACGAGCAGTACTTC. This chain joins TRBV2 and TRBJ2-7; maybe TRBD2 (5 bases). Germline loops: CDR1 SNHLY, CDR2 FYNNEI. V was clipped by 8 bases and J by 3 bases, with 14 bases between them. There are 13 residues in the CDR3. Combining the CDR3 with reference TRBV2 and TRBJ2-7 gives the whole variable domain EPEVTQTPSHQVTQMGQEVILRCVPISNHLYFYWYRQILGQKVEFLVSFYNNEISEKSEIFDDQFSVERPDGSNFTLKIRSTKLEDSAMYFCASQLVSDYEQYFGPGTRLTVT.